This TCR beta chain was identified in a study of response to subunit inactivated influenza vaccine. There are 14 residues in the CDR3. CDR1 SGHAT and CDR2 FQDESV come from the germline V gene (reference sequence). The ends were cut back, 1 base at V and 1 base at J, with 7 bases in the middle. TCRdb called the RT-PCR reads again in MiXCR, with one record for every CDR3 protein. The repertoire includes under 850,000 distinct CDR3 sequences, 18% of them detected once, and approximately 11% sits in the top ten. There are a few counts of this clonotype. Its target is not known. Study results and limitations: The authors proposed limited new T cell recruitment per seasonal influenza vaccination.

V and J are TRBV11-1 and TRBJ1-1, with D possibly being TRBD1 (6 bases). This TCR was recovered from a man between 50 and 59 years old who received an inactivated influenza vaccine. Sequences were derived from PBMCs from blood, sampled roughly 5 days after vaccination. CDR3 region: CASSLEQGNTEAFF. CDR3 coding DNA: TGTGCCAGCAGCTTAGAACAGGGGAACACTGAAGCTTTCTTT.